These T cell receptor beta chains were read from a single sample in a study of blood T cell repertoires in COVID-19. Using immunoSEQ multiplex PCR, the repertoire was profiled, and TCRdb retains in-frame clones only, with some absent. The sample shows fewer than 200,000 clones, about 80% of them seen only once. Source material: PBMCs or T cells enriched from blood (not recorded which). The receptors come from a man in his forties or fifties who had recovered from COVID-19. The CDR3 runs from the conserved cysteine through the conserved F or W. D genes are given only for firm matches. Some rows mark clone size as missing; the rest say once, few, many or name a class of expanded clone.

D | J | size | V | DNA | CDR3
TRBD2 | TRBJ2-7 | . | TRBV3-1/TRBV3-2 | TGTGCCAGCAGCCCCTACTTTGCCGGGACTAGCGGGGGGGCCTCTTTGGGCGAGCAGTACTTC | CASSPYFAGTSGGASLGEQYF
TRBD1 | TRBJ1-2 | . | TRBV19 | TGTGCCAGTACCGGGGGGCCAGGGGGCCGCCGGGGCTACACCTTC | CASTGGPGGRRGYTF
TRBD1 | TRBJ2-3 | . | TRBV27 | TGTGCCAGCAGCTGGACAGGGGCTTCCACAGATACGCAGTATTTT | CASSWTGASTDTQYF
. | TRBJ2-1 | . | TRBV6-6 | TGTGCCAGCAGTTCCCTCAATGAGCAGTTCTTC | CASSSLNEQFF
TRBD1 | TRBJ1-4 | . | TRBV7-9 | TGTGCCAGCGGGGGACAGGGTGGTGAAAAACTGTTTTTT | CASGGQGGEKLFF
. | TRBJ2-1 | . | TRBV11-3 | TGTGCCAGCAGCTTAGATTCAGGGATGTCCTACAATGAGCAGTTCTTC | CASSLDSGMSYNEQFF
. | TRBJ1-1 | once | TRBV19 | TGTGCCAGCCTACAGGTACCGAACACTGAAGCTTTCTTT | CASLQVPNTEAFF
. | TRBJ2-6 | . | TRBV5-8 | TGTGCCAGCAGCGCTCGGAGCGGGGCCAACGTCCTGACTTTC | CASSARSGANVLTF
. | TRBJ2-3 | . | TRBV6-2/TRBV6-3 | TGTGCCAGCAGCTGCCTCCGGTGCGGTGATGGCACAGATACGCAGTATTTT | CASSCLRCGDGTDTQYF
TRBD2 | TRBJ2-3 | . | TRBV2 | TGTGCCAGCGCCTCCCTAGCGGGGGGAACAGATACGCAGTATTTT | CASASLAGGTDTQYF
TRBD1 | TRBJ1-2 | . | TRBV5-4 | TGTGCCAGCAGCTCCCTGGGACAGTTCTATGGCTACACCTTC | CASSSLGQFYGYTF
TRBD1 | TRBJ1-6 | . | TRBV7-8 | TGTGCCAGCAGCGCAGGGACAGGGGTAGGGTCACCCCTCCACTTT | CASSAGTGVGSPLHF
. | TRBJ2-5 | . | TRBV18 | TGTGCCAGCTCACCCGGAGCGGAGACCCAGTACTTC | CASSPGAETQYF
TRBD1 | TRBJ1-1 | . | TRBV7-9 | TGTGCCAGCAGTCATGGACAGGCGAACACTGAAGCTTTCTTT | CASSHGQANTEAFF
TRBD1 | TRBJ1-5 | . | TRBV11-2 | TGTGCCAGCAGCCTCGATACAGGGGGCAATCAGCCCCAGCATTTT | CASSLDTGGNQPQHF
. | TRBJ1-2 | . | TRBV7-2 | TGTGCCGGACAAAAGCGCCTGGGAGGAGGTGGCTACACCTTC | CAGQKRLGGGGYTF
. | TRBJ1-2 | . | TRBV18 | TGTGCCAGCTCACCTGAGGATGACTATGGCTACACCTTC | CASSPEDDYGYTF
. | TRBJ1-1 | . | TRBV11-3 | TGTGCCAGCAGCGCCCGTAGGGGCAGTGAAGCTTTCTTT | CASSARRGSEAFF
. | TRBJ2-2 | many | TRBV5-4 | TGTGCCAGCAGCTTGGACAGCAACACCGGGGAGCTGTTTTTT | CASSLDSNTGELFF
TRBD1 | TRBJ1-4 | . | TRBV11-1 | TGTGCCAGCAGCCTGGACAGGTCTAATGAAAAACTGTTTTTT | CASSLDRSNEKLFF
TRBD1 | TRBJ2-1 | . | TRBV27 | TGTGCCAGCAGTTTATCCGACAGGGTGAATGAGCAGTTCTTC | CASSLSDRVNEQFF
TRBD1 | TRBJ1-4 | . | TRBV5-6 | TGTGCCAGCAGCTTCAGGGACAGGAATGAAAAACTGTTTTTT | CASSFRDRNEKLFF
. | TRBJ1-5 | once | TRBV19 | TGTGCCAGTAGTCCTGGACACTATCAGCCCCAGCATTTT | CASSPGHYQPQHF
TRBD1 | TRBJ1-2 | . | TRBV3-1/TRBV3-2 | TGTGCCAGCAGACAGGGGCCGGCCTATGGCTACACCTTC | CASRQGPAYGYTF
TRBD1 | TRBJ2-4 | . | TRBV2 | TGTGCCAGCAGTGCAACCGGGACAGGGGCCATAGCCAAAAACATTCAGTACTTC | CASSATGTGAIAKNIQYF
. | TRBJ2-2 | . | TRBV5-1 | TGCGCCAGCAGCTTAATTCCAGGGTTGGCCGGGGAGCTGTTTTTT | CASSLIPGLAGELFF
. | TRBJ2-1 | . | TRBV6-5 | TGTGCCAGCAGTTGGGCAGTTACAAATGAGCAGTTCTTC | CASSWAVTNEQFF
. | TRBJ1-2 | once | TRBV20-1 | TGCAGTGCTAGAGGGGGGGATGGCTACACCTTC | CSARGGDGYTF
. | TRBJ1-2 | once | TRBV18 | TGTGCCAGCTCTTCTATTGGGACTCTGGTCACCTTC | CASSSIGTLVTF
. | TRBJ1-1 | . | TRBV5-4 | TGTGCCAGCAGCTTGGTGGGGCAATTGAACACTGAAGCTTTCTTT | CASSLVGQLNTEAFF
TRBD2 | TRBJ2-5 | . | TRBV3-1/TRBV3-2 | TGTGCCAGCAGCCACCAACTAGCGGGGAGAGAGACCCAGTACTTC | CASSHQLAGRETQYF
. | TRBJ2-2 | . | TRBV6-5 | TGTGCCAGCAGGCGGGGAAGCATGGGGGAGCTGTTTTTT | CASRRGSMGELFF
. | TRBJ1-1 | . | TRBV2 | TGTGCCAGCAGTTCGTTGAGCACTGAAGCTTTCTTT | CASSSLSTEAFF
. | TRBJ1-1 | few | TRBV5-1 | TGCGCCAGCAGCCAGGTTAACACTGAAGCTTTCTTT | CASSQVNTEAFF
TRBD1 | TRBJ1-1 | . | TRBV28 | TGTGCCAGCAGGACTCCAGGGGGGAACACTGAAGCTTTCTTT | CASRTPGGNTEAFF
TRBD2 | TRBJ2-5 | . | TRBV5-1 | TGCGCCAGCAGCCGGGGGGTAGAAGAGACCCAGTACTTC | CASSRGVEETQYF
TRBD1 | TRBJ2-7 | once | TRBV4-1 | TGCGCCAGCAGCCTCACAGGGACAGTGTCCTACGAGCAGTACTTC | CASSLTGTVSYEQYF
. | TRBJ1-5 | . | TRBV5-6 | TGTGCCAGCAGCTCGGGACACAATCAGCCCCAGCATTTT | CASSSGHNQPQHF
. | TRBJ1-1 | . | TRBV5-4 | TGTGCCAGCAGCTTGGCCTCACAGGGAAACACTGAAGCTTTCTTT | CASSLASQGNTEAFF
. | TRBJ2-7 | . | TRBV7-8 | TGTGCCAGCAGCTTAGAAGGAGGGGGCTTGTACGAGCAGTACTTC | CASSLEGGGLYEQYF
. | TRBJ2-7 | . | TRBV4-1 | TGCGCCAGCAGCCAACAGTACGAGGTTTCCTACGAGCAGTACTTC | CASSQQYEVSYEQYF
TRBD1 | TRBJ2-1 | . | TRBV7-9 | TGTGCCAGCAGCTTTACAGGGGCCCGTAATGAGCAGTTCTTC | CASSFTGARNEQFF
TRBD2 | TRBJ2-3 | many | TRBV10-2 | TGCGCCAGCAGTGAGCGGGGGGTGTTGACAGATACGCAGTATTTT | CASSERGVLTDTQYF
. | TRBJ1-4 | once | TRBV19 | TGTGCCAGTAGTATTATTGCGAGTGAAAAACTGTTTTTT | CASSIIASEKLFF
. | TRBJ2-1 | . | TRBV4-1 | TGCGCCAGCAGCCAAGAGTGGGGGGGGCCTGGGGTGAATGAGCAGTTCTTC | CASSQEWGGPGVNEQFF
. | TRBJ1-1 | . | TRBV11-2 | TGTGCCAGCAGCTCTCAGACAAATCGTGACACTGAAGCTTTCTTT | CASSSQTNRDTEAFF
. | TRBJ1-2 | . | TRBV6-5 | TGTGCCAGCAGTTACGGAGGGGCCTATGGCTACACCTTC | CASSYGGAYGYTF
TRBD1 | TRBJ1-3 | once | TRBV12-3/TRBV12-4 | TGTGCCAGCAGGCCAGGGGGCTCGAACACCATATATTTT | CASRPGGSNTIYF
TRBD2 | TRBJ2-7 | . | TRBV6-2/TRBV6-3 | TGTGCCAGCAGTCGTGCGGGGGTCAACTACGAGCAGTACTTC | CASSRAGVNYEQYF
. | TRBJ2-1 | . | TRBV2 | TGTGCCAGCAGTGAAGGCGTGACCCCAGCGGATGAGCAGTTCTTC | CASSEGVTPADEQFF
TRBD1 | TRBJ1-1 | . | TRBV5-5 | TGTGCCAGCAGCGTGAAGACAGGGGAGGTCTCTGAAGCTTTCTTT | CASSVKTGEVSEAFF
. | TRBJ1-2 | . | TRBV6-5 | TGTGCCAGCAGTCTTGAAGGGAGCGGCTATGGCTACACCTTC | CASSLEGSGYGYTF
. | TRBJ1-5 | many | TRBV19 | TGTGCCAGGTGTGGGGGGGCTAGCAATCAGCCCCAGCATTTT | CARCGGASNQPQHF
TRBD1 | TRBJ1-4 | . | TRBV7-2 | TGTGCCAGCAGTCTTACCACAGGGGGCACTAATGAAAAACTGTTTTTT | CASSLTTGGTNEKLFF
. | TRBJ1-1 | . | TRBV27 | TGTGCCAGCAGTTTATTTACCGTGCGGGGCACTGAAGCTTTCTTT | CASSLFTVRGTEAFF
TRBD2 | TRBJ2-1 | few | TRBV11-2 | TGTGCCAGCAGCTTATCCCCTAGCGGGGGGTCCAATGAGCAGTTCTTC | CASSLSPSGGSNEQFF